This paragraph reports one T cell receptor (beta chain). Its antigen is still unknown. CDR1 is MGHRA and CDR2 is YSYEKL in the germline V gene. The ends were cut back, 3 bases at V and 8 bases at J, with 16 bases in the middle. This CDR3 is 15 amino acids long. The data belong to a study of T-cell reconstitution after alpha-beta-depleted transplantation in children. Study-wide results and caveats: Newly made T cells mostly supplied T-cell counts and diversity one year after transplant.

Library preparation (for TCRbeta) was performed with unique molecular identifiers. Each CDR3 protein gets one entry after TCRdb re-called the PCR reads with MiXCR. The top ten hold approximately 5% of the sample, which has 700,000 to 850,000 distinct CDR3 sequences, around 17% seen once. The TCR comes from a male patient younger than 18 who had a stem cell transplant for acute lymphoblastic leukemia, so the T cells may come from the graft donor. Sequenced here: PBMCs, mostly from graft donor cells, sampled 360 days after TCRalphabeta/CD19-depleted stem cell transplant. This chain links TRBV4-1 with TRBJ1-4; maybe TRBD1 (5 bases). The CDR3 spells CASSQGGRPEEKLFF. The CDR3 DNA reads TGCGCCAGCAGCCAGGGGGGACGCCCGGAGGAAAAACTGTTTTTT.